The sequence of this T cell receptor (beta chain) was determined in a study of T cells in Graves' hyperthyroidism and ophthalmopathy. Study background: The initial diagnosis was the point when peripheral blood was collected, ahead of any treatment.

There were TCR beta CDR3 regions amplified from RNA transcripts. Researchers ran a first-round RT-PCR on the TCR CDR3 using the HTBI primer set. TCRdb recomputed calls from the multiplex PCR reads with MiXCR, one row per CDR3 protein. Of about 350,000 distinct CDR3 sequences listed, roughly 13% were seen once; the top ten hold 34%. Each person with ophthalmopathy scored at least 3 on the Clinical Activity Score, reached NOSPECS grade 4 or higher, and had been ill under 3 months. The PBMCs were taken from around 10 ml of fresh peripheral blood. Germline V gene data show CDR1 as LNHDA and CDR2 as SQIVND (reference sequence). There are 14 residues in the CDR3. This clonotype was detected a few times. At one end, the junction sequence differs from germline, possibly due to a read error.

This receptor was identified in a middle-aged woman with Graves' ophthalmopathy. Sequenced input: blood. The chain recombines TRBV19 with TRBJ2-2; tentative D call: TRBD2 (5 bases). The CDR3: CANSPISGTGELFF. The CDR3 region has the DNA TGTGCCAATAGTCCAATCAGCGGCACCGGGGAGCTGTTTTTT.